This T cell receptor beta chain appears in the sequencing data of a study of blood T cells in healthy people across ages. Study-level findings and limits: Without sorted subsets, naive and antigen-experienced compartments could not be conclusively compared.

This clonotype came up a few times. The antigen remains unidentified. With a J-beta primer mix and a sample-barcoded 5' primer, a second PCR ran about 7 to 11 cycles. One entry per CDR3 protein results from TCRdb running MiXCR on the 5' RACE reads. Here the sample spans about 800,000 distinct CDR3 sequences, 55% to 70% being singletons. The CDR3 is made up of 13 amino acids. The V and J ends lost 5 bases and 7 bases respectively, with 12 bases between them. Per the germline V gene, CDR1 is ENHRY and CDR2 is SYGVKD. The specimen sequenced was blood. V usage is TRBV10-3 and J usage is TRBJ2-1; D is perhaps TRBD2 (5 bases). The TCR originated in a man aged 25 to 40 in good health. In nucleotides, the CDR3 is TGTGCCATCAGTACTCCCGGGGAGAATGAGCAGTTCTTC. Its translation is CAISTPGENEQFF.